These 9 T cell receptor beta chains were sequenced from one sample in a study of CD4 T cells in relation to SARS-CoV-2 and coronaviruses. No antigen has been identified for these receptors. Sequencing was performed with immunoSEQ multiplex PCR; in TCRdb, only in-frame clones are kept and a portion is missing. The table lists approximately 30,000 clones, around two thirds of them singletons. The unexposed donors gave CD4+ T cells in about 2011-2018, prior to COVID-19. The cells were cultured for around ten days before CD4+ T cells were isolated. The sample consisted of CD4+ T cells from PBMCs, cultured in vitro. The source is a human donor in good health.

The rearrangement links TRBV18 to TRBJ2-5; D is unresolved. Trimming removed 2 bases from V and 2 bases from J, with 12 bases in between. Germline loops: CDR1 KGHSH, CDR2 LQKENI. This CDR3 is 15 amino acids long. The CDR3 DNA reads TGTGCCAGCTCACCAAATCCACAGCCACAAGAGACCCAGTACTTC. Its protein is CASSPNPQPQETQYF.

The chain recombines TRBV9 with TRBJ1-6; D perhaps matches TRBD1 (5 bases). V lost 0 bases and J lost 10, with 11 bases in between. The CDR3 is made up of 14 amino acids. The V gene's germline CDR1 is SGDLS and CDR2 YYNGEE. CDR3 nucleotides: TGTGCCAGCAGCGTAGGTGACAGCGGATCACCCCTCCACTTT. This translates into CASSVGDSGSPLHF.

The table lists this clone with a few counts. J is TRBJ2-7 and V is TRBV20-1; no reliable D call. From germline, CDR1 is DFQATT and CDR2 SNEGSKA (reference sequence). CDR3 size: 10 residues. The CDR3: CNPLLDEQYF. The CDR3 DNA sequence: TGCAATCCCCTCCTCGACGAGCAGTACTTC.

The chain couples TRBV7-9 to TRBJ2-5, with TRBD2 matching 12 bases. Per germline, CDR1 SEHNR and CDR2 FQNEAQ (reference sequence). The trim removed 5 bases at V and 5 bases at J, leaving 15 bases unmatched. CDR3 length equals 18 residues. The chain's CDR3 is CASSPWTSGIPDGETQYF. CDR3 DNA sequence: TGTGCCAGCAGCCCGTGGACTAGCGGGATCCCCGACGGGGAGACCCAGTACTTC.

The V gene is TRBV19, the J gene TRBJ1-6, with 8 positions matching TRBD1. Germline V lookup: CDR1 LNHDA, CDR2 SQIVND (reference sequence). This CDR3 has 13 residues. The junction had 5 bases not matched to a gene; V was cut back by 7 bases and J by 9 bases. In nucleotides, the CDR3 is TGTGCCAGTAAGTCCAGGGGGCTTTCACCCCTCCACTTT. Protein sequence: CASKSRGLSPLHF.

V usage is TRBV21-1 and J usage is TRBJ2-7; no DNA check was done on the table's D call, TRBD1. TRBV21-1 is reported as a pseudogene. CDR3 size: 12 residues. CDR3 loop: CASSIHSYEQYF. The CDR3 DNA sequence: TGTGCCAGCAGCATCCACTCCTACGAGCAGTACTTC.

This chain joins TRBV2 and TRBJ1-2; possibly TRBD1 for D (6 bases). Deletions cut 2 bases from V and 4 bases from J, with 11 bases between. The V gene's germline CDR1 is SNHLY and CDR2 FYNNEI. The CDR3 consists of 14 residues. The CDR3 DNA follows: TGTGCCAGCAGTGAATTCGGACAGATCTATGGCTACACCTTC. Its protein is CASSEFGQIYGYTF.

The genes are TRBV2 and TRBJ2-7; 9 positions match TRBD2. This CDR3 region has 16 residues. Germline-derived CDR1 and CDR2 are SNHLY and FYNNEI. The V and J ends lost 6 bases and 4 bases, in that order; junction bases with no gene match: 13. The CDR3 spells CASRRGLAGTHYEQYF. The CDR3 nucleotides are TGTGCCAGCAGGCGGGGTCTAGCGGGGACCCATTACGAGCAGTACTTC.

A few counts support this clone. The chain is built from TRBV5-1 and TRBJ2-2; TRBD1 agrees at 7 bases. CDR1 and CDR2 from the germline V gene are SGHRS and YFSETQ. The CDR3 runs 14 residues. After removal of 4 bases from V and 2 bases from J, the junction contained 2 bases not matched to a gene. The CDR3 region is CASSEGANTGELFF. Written as DNA, the CDR3 is TGCGCCAGCAGCGAGGGGGCCAACACCGGGGAGCTGTTTTTT.